A selection of T cell receptor beta chains follows, all from one sample in a study of OX40 agonist ivuxolimab in advanced cancers. Clones were sequenced by immunoSEQ multiplex PCR, and TCRdb holds only the in-frame ones, with some missing. The sample has about 72,000 clones; more than 80% are singletons. Sequencing was performed on CD4+ or CD8+ T cells sorted from blood, taken in a trial of the OX40 agonist ivuxolimab. These receptors came from an adult with an advanced solid tumor such as melanoma, head and neck, liver or kidney cancer. Each CDR3 is given with its conserved first and last residue. A D gene is named only where the DNA matches it firmly. Where a row states a size, it is once, few, many or the class of an expanded clone; other rows omit it.

j_call v_call d_call clone_size cdr3_aa cdr3_nt
TRBJ1-1 TRBV28 NA NA CASRLSWVKNTEAFF TGTGCCAGCAGACTAAGTTGGGTTAAGAACACTGAAGCTTTCTTT
TRBJ2-7 TRBV30 NA NA CAWSGGPKEQYF TGTGCCTGGAGCGGGGGTCCTAAGGAGCAGTACTTC
TRBJ1-5 TRBV6-6 TRBD1 NA CASSYDYRGGQPQHF TGTGCCAGCAGTTACGATTACAGGGGGGGTCAGCCCCAGCATTTT
TRBJ2-1 TRBV19 NA few CASNSVGYNEQFF TGTGCCAGTAATTCGGTGGGATACAATGAGCAGTTCTTC
TRBJ2-5 TRBV29-1 NA NA CSVAGETQYF TGCAGCGTTGCGGGGGAGACCCAGTACTTC
TRBJ1-5 TRBV2 NA NA CASSGTPNQPQHF TGTGCCAGCAGTGGGACGCCCAATCAGCCCCAGCATTTT
TRBJ2-1 TRBV18 NA NA CASSPPVVGGNEQFF TGTGCCAGCTCACCACCGGTGGTGGGGGGCAATGAGCAGTTCTTC
TRBJ1-2 TRBV6-1 NA NA CASSRGGDPNYGYTF TGTGCCAGCTCCCGGGGGGGGGATCCTAACTATGGCTACACCTTC
TRBJ2-1 TRBV20-1 NA NA CSARKLNEQFF TGCAGTGCTAGGAAGCTCAATGAGCAGTTCTTC
TRBJ2-2 TRBV5-6 NA NA CASRAGTNTGELFF TGTGCCAGCAGGGCCGGGACGAACACCGGGGAGCTGTTTTTT
TRBJ2-5 TRBV6-5 NA NA CASSYSGGPQETQYF TGTGCCAGCAGTTACTCGGGCGGCCCGCAGGAGACCCAGTACTTC
TRBJ1-2 TRBV2 TRBD1 NA CASGDRGGGYTF TGTGCCAGCGGGGACAGGGGCGGGGGCTACACCTTC
TRBJ1-1 TRBV5-1 TRBD1 NA CASSSRTGGGTEAFF TGCGCCAGCAGCTCCCGGACAGGGGGAGGTACTGAAGCTTTCTTT
TRBJ2-3 TRBV11-3 NA NA CASSLLDRVSSDTQYF TGTGCCAGCAGCTTATTAGATCGGGTCTCATCGGATACGCAGTATTTT
TRBJ2-3 TRBV6-6 NA NA CASSYSGGLTDTQYF TGTGCCAGCAGTTACTCGGGCGGGCTCACAGATACGCAGTATTTT
TRBJ2-3 TRBV4-1 NA few CASSQMGAGDTQYF TGCGCCAGCAGCCAAATGGGGGCTGGAGATACGCAGTATTTT
TRBJ2-7 TRBV7-9 NA NA CASRMADGAAYEQYF TGTGCCAGCAGGATGGCCGATGGGGCAGCATACGAGCAGTACTTC
TRBJ2-1 TRBV10-3 TRBD1 once CAIGQGWNEQFF TGTGCCATAGGACAGGGATGGAATGAGCAGTTCTTC
TRBJ1-2 TRBV19 TRBD1 NA CASSIATDRTNYGYTF TGTGCCAGTAGTATAGCCACGGACAGGACAAACTATGGCTACACCTTC
TRBJ2-2 TRBV5-1 NA NA CASRGGAGTTNTGELFF TGCGCCAGCAGAGGGGGGGCCGGGACCACGAACACCGGGGAGCTGTTTTTT
TRBJ2-3 TRBV4-1 TRBD2 NA CASSQPGTSGTDTQYF TGCGCCAGCAGCCAACCCGGGACTAGCGGCACAGATACGCAGTATTTT
TRBJ2-7 TRBV27 TRBD1 NA CASRSGTGYSEQYF TGTGCCAGCAGATCCGGGACAGGGTACTCCGAGCAGTACTTC
TRBJ1-2 TRBV19 NA NA CASRALLAHGYTF TGTGCCAGTAGGGCCCTCCTGGCCCATGGCTACACCTTC
TRBJ2-7 TRBV4-2 NA once CASSQVGDTAHEQYF TGTGCCAGCAGCCAAGTTGGGGACACCGCCCACGAGCAGTACTTC
TRBJ1-2 TRBV29-1 NA NA CSVEDQNYGYTF TGCAGCGTTGAGGACCAGAATTATGGCTACACCTTC
TRBJ2-1 TRBV5-6 NA NA CASSSMAGRREQFF TGTGCCAGCAGCTCCATGGCGGGAAGGAGAGAGCAGTTCTTC
TRBJ1-4 TRBV9 NA NA CASSVEGGYGEKLFF TGTGCCAGCAGCGTAGAGGGAGGGTACGGTGAAAAACTGTTTTTT
TRBJ1-5 TRBV7-8 NA NA CASSLPTSNGGQPQHF TGTGCCAGCAGCTTACCAACATCGAATGGGGGCCAGCCCCAGCATTTT
TRBJ2-1 TRBV11-2 TRBD2 once CASSFRTSGGLTYNEQFF TGTGCCAGCAGCTTCAGGACTAGCGGGGGCCTGACCTACAATGAGCAGTTCTTC
TRBJ2-7 TRBV29-1 NA NA CSAGTVSYEQYF TGCAGCGCGGGGACGGTTTCCTACGAGCAGTACTTC
TRBJ2-3 TRBV9 TRBD2 once CASSVNPSGNTDTQYF TGTGCCAGCAGCGTAAACCCTAGCGGAAACACAGATACGCAGTATTTT